The 26 T cell receptor beta chains reported below all come from one sample, sequenced in a study of T-cell reconstitution after alpha-beta-depleted transplantation in children. Unique molecular identifiers were used in preparing the TCRbeta library. TCRdb redid the calling of the PCR reads with MiXCR, one entry per CDR3 protein. The data contain 550,000 to 800,000 distinct CDR3 sequences, about 12% of them seen just once; the ten biggest clones take up 0.79%. Sequencing used PBMCs, obtained before TCRalphabeta/CD19-depleted stem cell transplant. These receptors all come from a girl aged 2 to 9 with congenital amegakaryocytic thrombocytopenia, due to receive a stem cell transplant.

The chain links TRBV20-1 to TRBJ2-2, with 10 bases matching TRBD2. Germline trimming cut 3 bases from V and 2 bases from J; bases unmatched to any gene: 9. Germline CDR1 reads DFQATT; CDR2 reads SNEGSKA (reference sequence). CDR3 length equals 17 residues. As DNA, the CDR3 is TGCAGTGCTAGTCCCAGCGGGAGGGCCGGTAACACCGGGGAGCTGTTTTTT. The encoded protein is CSASPSGRAGNTGELFF.

This clonotype has only a few counts. The chain is built from TRBV18 and TRBJ2-3, with 10 positions matching TRBD2. CDR3 length equals 16 residues. After removal of 3 bases from V and 4 bases from J, the junction contained 7 bases not matched to a gene. Germline loops: CDR1 KGHSH, CDR2 LQKENI. CDR3 nucleotide sequence: TGTGCCAGCTCACCTCCCGGACTAGCGGAAGCAGATACGCAGTATTTT. It is translated as CASSPPGLAEADTQYF.

The rearrangement uses TRBV20-1 and TRBJ2-3; 12 bases fit TRBD2. V was clipped by 6 bases and J by 6 bases; unmatched bases: 10. The CDR3 is 15 residues long. Germline loops: CDR1 DFQATT, CDR2 SNEGSKA (reference sequence). DNA of the CDR3: TGCAGTGCCTCACGGACTAGCGGGATGGCGGATACGCAGTATTTT. It translates to CSASRTSGMADTQYF.

Of note for this clonotype: Given the absence of the conserved phenylalanine or tryptophan at the CDR3 end, a read error is likely. The rearrangement uses TRBV27 and TRBJ2-1; 7 bases align to TRBD1. Trimming cost V 3 bases and J 3 bases; bases outside gene matches: 8. Germline CDR1 is MNHEY and CDR2 is SMNVEV (reference sequence). The CDR3 spans 16 residues. In DNA, the CDR3 is TGTGCCAGCAGTTTCTTCGAGACAGGGTTCTACAATGAGCAGTTCTAC. Protein sequence: CASSFFETGFYNEQFY.

This clonotype appeared many times. The genes are TRBV5-1 and TRBJ2-7, with a weak D call TRBD2 (5 bases). The CDR3 contains 14 residues. Germline V gives CDR1 SGHRS, CDR2 YFSETQ. V was trimmed by 2 bases and J by 5 bases, leaving 14 bases between them. CDR3 bases: TGCGCCAGCAGCTTCGGCACCCTCGGGGACGAGCAGTACTTC. It yields the protein CASSFGTLGDEQYF.

The V call is TRBV12-3 or TRBV12-4, the J call TRBJ2-1; TRBD1 aligns across 8 bases. The CDR3 has 14 residues. J gave up 6 bases and V 5 bases, and 6 bases lay outside the gene matches. The CDR3 spells CASSRTGMFNEQFF. CDR3 DNA: TGTGCCAGCAGTCGGACAGGGATGTTCAATGAGCAGTTCTTC.

Concerning this clonotype itself: A much bigger clone sits one base away, suggesting this may be a read error. The DNA of the CDR3 is TGCAGCAGCCTCATGAACACTGAAGCTTCCTTT. Protein sequence: CSSLMNTEASF. The J gene is TRBJ1-1, the V gene TRBV29-1; D unclear. Germline CDR1 SQVTM, CDR2 ANQGSEA. The CDR3 has 11 amino acids.

About this clonotype itself: A junction end diverges from the germline sequence, so it may reflect a read error. The V call is TRBV12-3 or TRBV12-4, the J call TRBJ2-1; 7 bases agree with TRBD2. The CDR3 loop spans 18 amino acids. DNA for the CDR3: TGTGCCTGCAGTTTGTCGGTTAGCGGGCCCCCCAATCCTCTAGAGCAGTTCTTC. Encoded protein: CACSLSVSGPPNPLEQFF.

As for this clonotype: A read error may be the cause here, since a much bigger clone is one base away. This rearrangement joins TRBV13 to TRBJ1-5; D possibly corresponds to TRBD1 (5 bases). This CDR3 is 16 amino acids long. Between the trimmed V and J ends, which lost 5 bases and 2 bases, there was a span of 16 bases. CDR1 is PRHDT, CDR2 FYEKMQ, per germline (reference sequence). The CDR3 DNA reads TGTGCCAGCAGCGCCGTAAGAGACAGCCGCAATCAGCCCCAGCATTTT. It encodes CASSAVRDSRNQPQHF.

In this sample, this clonotype turned up many times. This chain connects TRBV7-6 to TRBJ2-1; D is uncertain. The germline V and J ends were trimmed by 2 bases and 1 base, with 6 bases remaining between them. CDR1 and CDR2 from the germline V gene are SGHVS and FNYEAQ. The CDR3 totals 14 residues. The DNA of the CDR3 is TGTGCCAGCAGCTTAAAGCCATCCTACAATGAGCAGTTCTTC. Translated, it gives CASSLKPSYNEQFF. Drawing the rest from reference TRBV7-6 and TRBJ2-1, the complete variable domain is GAGVSQSPRYKVTKRGQDVALRCDPISGHVSLYWYRQALGQGPEFLTYFNYEAQQDKSGLPNDRFSAERPEGSISTLTIQRTEQRDSAMYRCASSLKPSYNEQFFGPGTRLTVL.

This clonotype was observed at least ten times. The chain uses TRBV29-1 and TRBJ2-7, with D perhaps TRBD2 (6 bases). Germline CDR1 SQVTM, CDR2 ANQGSEA. This CDR3 region has 13 residues. Trimming cost V 5 bases and J 2 bases, with 13 bases left between them. CDR3 nucleotides: TGCAGCGTTCCGGGGGACGGTACCTACGAGCAGTACTTC. Its protein product is CSVPGDGTYEQYF.

This clonotype has more than one count but fewer than ten. The genes are TRBV5-1 and TRBJ2-3; possible D gene TRBD2, 6 bases. This CDR3 has 14 amino acids. Germline loops: CDR1 SGHRS, CDR2 YFSETQ. Trimming removed 4 bases at V and 5 bases at J, with 14 bases between. Here the CDR3 DNA reads TGCGCCAGCAGCCTCGGAGGGGCCGAAGATACGCAGTATTTT. Translation gives CASSLGGAEDTQYF.

A few counts support this clonotype. The gene calls are TRBV7-8 and TRBJ2-1, with D unclear. CDR3 length: 16 amino acids. Per the germline V gene, CDR1 is SGHVS and CDR2 is FQNEAQ. V lost 0 bases, J lost 0 bases, and 9 bases lay in between. The CDR3 loop reads CASSLALRSSYNEQFF. CDR3 sequence (DNA): TGTGCCAGCAGCTTAGCGCTTCGGAGCTCCTACAATGAGCAGTTCTTC.

The chain joins TRBV3-1 to TRBJ2-7; 8 positions match TRBD2. Germline lookup yields CDR1 LGHDT and CDR2 YNNKEL (reference sequence). The CDR3 spans 16 residues. Trimming cost V 4 bases and J 3 bases; bases outside gene matches: 11. CDR3 nucleotides: TGTGCCAGCAGCCCTGGTGTTACGGGAGGGGACTACGAGCAGTACTTC. It translates to CASSPGVTGGDYEQYF.

V gene TRBV6-1 combines with J gene TRBJ2-7, with D perhaps matching TRBD2 (6 bases). The length of the CDR3 is 14 residues. V was trimmed by 7 bases and J by 0 bases, leaving 13 bases between them. Looked up from germline, CDR1 is MNHNS and CDR2 is SASEGT. Here the CDR3 reads CASTHRRDSYEQYF. CDR3 DNA: TGTGCCAGCACCCACAGGCGGGACTCCTACGAGCAGTACTTC.

The rearrangement joins TRBV12-3 or TRBV12-4 to TRBJ2-2, with D tentatively TRBD1 (6 bases). CDR3 length: 15 residues. Deletions cut 4 bases from V and 3 bases from J, with 12 bases between. The CDR3 DNA reads TGTGCCAGCAGTTACGGGCACAGGGACACCGGGGAGCTGTTTTTT. It is translated as CASSYGHRDTGELFF.

This rearrangement joins TRBV20-1 to TRBJ2-7; 8 bases align to TRBD2. Germline V gives CDR1 DFQATT, CDR2 SNEGSKA (reference sequence). The length of the CDR3 is 14 residues. Trimming at V came to 4 bases and at J to 2 bases, leaving 7 bases not matched to a gene. CDR3 sequence: CSAKTRTSPYEQYF. The CDR3 DNA reads TGCAGTGCTAAGACCCGGACTAGCCCCTACGAGCAGTACTTC.

There are many counts of this clonotype. The CDR3, as DNA: TGCAGCGTTCTTCAGGACTACAATGAGCAGTTCTTC. Amino acids: CSVLQDYNEQFF. The chain carries TRBV29-1 and TRBJ2-1; D unclear. This CDR3 is built from 12 residues. V dropped 5 bases and J dropped 3 bases, with 8 bases sitting between them. The V gene's germline CDR1 is SQVTM and CDR2 ANQGSEA.

Only a few counts were recorded for this clonotype. The chain recombines TRBV29-1 with TRBJ2-1, with D possibly being TRBD2 (6 bases). Looked up from germline, CDR1 is SQVTM and CDR2 is ANQGSEA. The CDR3 runs to 13 residues. V was shortened by 4 bases and J by 3 bases, with 10 bases between the two germline ends. The CDR3: CSVGSGRYNEQFF. As DNA, the CDR3 is TGCAGCGTTGGTAGCGGCCGCTACAATGAGCAGTTCTTC.

This clonotype appeared many times. The CDR3 DNA is TGTGCCACCAGTGGGGAAGGGGGCGGGAATGAGCAGTTCTTC. Its protein product is CATSGEGGGNEQFF. The V and J genes are TRBV24-1 and TRBJ2-1, with 7 bases identical to TRBD1. The germline V gene has CDR1 KGHDR and CDR2 SFDVKD. This CDR3 contains 14 residues. Trimming cost V 5 bases and J 7 bases; bases outside gene matches: 7.

This clonotype was recorded at least ten times. The CDR3 DNA follows: TGTGCCAGCAGTGAGGGACCCCGCTACAATGAGCAGTTCTTC. Its translation is CASSEGPRYNEQFF. J is TRBJ2-1 and V is TRBV6-4, with D possibly called TRBD1 or TRBD2 (5 bases each). Trimming left V 3 bases short and J 3 bases short, with 9 bases between. Germline V CDR1 and CDR2: MRHNA, SNTAGT. There are 14 residues in the CDR3.

This clonotype was picked up many times. This sequence joins TRBV20-1 and TRBJ1-5, with 8 bases aligning to TRBD1. With V trimmed by 2 bases and J by 7 bases, 10 bases remained unmatched. CDR3 length: 15 residues. Germline CDR1 DFQATT, CDR2 SNEGSKA (reference sequence). The DNA of the CDR3 is TGCAGTGCTAGACAAGGACAGGGATGGCGCCAGCCCCAGCATTTT. Translating it yields CSARQGQGWRQPQHF.

This clonotype was picked up many times. The chain employs TRBV25-1 and TRBJ2-7; 10 bases are shared with TRBD1. The length of the CDR3 is 14 residues. Per the germline V gene, CDR1 is MGHDK and CDR2 is SYGVNS. V lost 4 bases, J lost 6 bases, and 6 bases stayed unmatched. The CDR3 DNA is TGTGCCAGCAGTGGACAGGGGGCTTTCGGCGAGCAGTACTTC. This gives the protein CASSGQGAFGEQYF.

This sequence joins TRBV6-2 or TRBV6-3 and TRBJ1-5; 8 nucleotides agree with TRBD1. V gave up 6 bases and J gave up 7 bases; unmatched junction bases: 8. The CDR3 has 14 residues. Per germline, CDR1 MNHEY and CDR2 SVGEGT. The CDR3 region is CASRTGAFRQPQHF. In DNA, the CDR3 is TGTGCCAGCAGGACAGGGGCCTTCAGACAGCCCCAGCATTTT.

This clonotype was counted between two and nine times. The chain couples TRBV7-9 to TRBJ1-1, with D uncertain. This CDR3 contains 12 residues. The ends were cut back, 1 base at V and 8 bases at J, with 8 bases in the middle. The germline V gene encodes CDR1 SEHNR and CDR2 FQNEAQ (reference sequence). The CDR3 spells CASSLEFREAFF. In DNA, the CDR3 is TGTGCCAGCAGCTTAGAGTTCAGAGAAGCTTTCTTT.

This clonotype was counted only a few times. V and J are TRBV12-3 or TRBV12-4 and TRBJ2-3; TRBD2 aligns across 7 bases. Trimming cost V 8 bases and J 4 bases; bases outside gene matches: 12. CDR3 size: 15 residues. CDR3 sequence (DNA): TGTGCCAGCGCACCGACTAGCTTCAACCCAGATACGCAGTATTTT. Protein: CASAPTSFNPDTQYF.